A selection of T cell receptor beta chains follows, all from one sample in a study of shared clonotypes between healthy human individuals. Some clones are missing from TCRdb's copy, which holds only in-frame ones; the method was immunoSEQ multiplex PCR. The repertoire holds 2 million or so clones, with 85% to 95% as singletons. The sample consisted of naive CD4+ T cells sorted from blood. These receptors originate from a man between 18 and 29 years old in good health. CDR3s include the opening cysteine and the closing phenylalanine or tryptophan. The order of the fields is V gene, J gene, D gene, clone size, CDR3 DNA, CDR3 protein. The D gene is left open where the match is weak. Expanded clones get a size class; other rows say once, few or many, or leave the size out.

TRBV5-4	TRBJ2-2	TRBD2	-	TGTGCCAGCAGCTTTGGGACTAGCGACGCCGGGGAGCTGTTTTTT	CASSFGTSDAGELFF
TRBV6-5	TRBJ2-2	TRBD2	-	TGTGCCAGCTCCCTAGCGGGGGGAACCGGGGAGCTGTTTTTT	CASSLAGGTGELFF
TRBV28	TRBJ1-2	TRBD1	-	TGTGCCAGCAGTTTCCAAAGGACAGGGACGGGCTACACCTTC	CASSFQRTGTGYTF
TRBV4-1	TRBJ2-3	TRBD2	-	TGCGCCAGCAGCCAAGGGGAGGGGTTTCGCACAGATACGCAGTATTTT	CASSQGEGFRTDTQYF
TRBV11-1	TRBJ1-4	TRBD1	-	TGTGCCAGCAGCTTCGGGACAGCTGAAAAACTGTTTTTT	CASSFGTAEKLFF
TRBV19	TRBJ1-1	-	few	TGTGCCAGTACGGGGAACACTGAAGCTTTCTTT	CASTGNTEAFF
TRBV29-1	TRBJ2-5	-	-	TGCAGTGCGCGCCGCGGTAGCCAACAAGAGACCCAGTACTTC	CSARRGSQQETQYF
TRBV5-1	TRBJ1-2	-	-	TGCGCCAGCAGCTACGGACAGCGGGATAATGGCTACACCTTC	CASSYGQRDNGYTF
TRBV6-5	TRBJ2-2	-	-	TGTGCCAGCGCCCGTCACACCGGGGAGCTGTTTTTT	CASARHTGELFF
TRBV5-1	TRBJ2-3	TRBD1	-	TGCGCCAGCAGCTCTTTTGGACAGGACACAGATACGCAGTATTTT	CASSSFGQDTDTQYF
TRBV9	TRBJ2-3	-	-	TGTGCCAGCAGCGTAGCATTCGGGTTCGTGGGCTGGATTGAGGAAGATACGCAGTATTTT	CASSVAFGFVGWIEEDTQYF
TRBV2	TRBJ1-1	-	-	TGTGCCAGCAGGGATGACTGGAACACTGAAGCTTTCTTT	CASRDDWNTEAFF